The rows below give T cell receptor beta chains drawn from one sample of a study of T cell changes during pregnancy in multiple sclerosis. The method was immunoSEQ multiplex PCR; TCRdb's version includes in-frame clones alone and lacks a portion of them. In the table there are approximately 58,000 clones, around 92% of which are singletons. This sample comprised peripheral blood, obtained in the second trimester of pregnancy. The receptors were sampled from a female donor in good health, enrolled as a control in a pregnancy study. Both conserved end residues are part of each CDR3. The D gene is left open where the match is weak. Not every row has a clone size; where given, it reads once, few, many or a size class.

CDR3: CASSSGTGLNTEAFF; DNA: TGTGCCAGCAGCTCCGGGACAGGCTTGAACACTGAAGCTTTCTTT; J: TRBJ1-1; size: .; V: TRBV5-6; D: TRBD1
CDR3: CASSYVGQGAFYGYTF; DNA: TGTGCCAGCAGTTACGTTGGACAGGGGGCTTTCTATGGCTACACCTTC; J: TRBJ1-2; size: .; V: TRBV6-5; D: TRBD1
CDR3: CASSLTGVAGANVLTF; DNA: TGCGCCAGCAGTCTGACAGGGGTAGCTGGGGCCAACGTCCTGACTTTC; J: TRBJ2-6; size: .; V: TRBV4-1; D: TRBD1
CDR3: CASSYSTSGGYEQYF; DNA: TGTGCCAGCAGTTACTCGACTAGCGGGGGTTACGAGCAGTACTTC; J: TRBJ2-7; size: .; V: TRBV4-2; D: TRBD2
CDR3: CASNLRLIAANTGELFF; DNA: TGTGCCAGCAATTTGCGGCTGATAGCGGCGAACACCGGGGAGCTGTTTTTT; J: TRBJ2-2; size: .; V: TRBV5-6; D: .
CDR3: CASSSQGSYEQYF; DNA: TGTGCCAGCAGCTCACAGGGGTCCTACGAGCAGTACTTC; J: TRBJ2-7; size: .; V: TRBV7-9; D: TRBD1
CDR3: CASSYTTGTGGYEQYF; DNA: TGTGCCAGCAGTTACACCACCGGGACAGGGGGCTACGAGCAGTACTTC; J: TRBJ2-7; size: .; V: TRBV27; D: TRBD1
CDR3: CASSPRVAGGYEQFF; DNA: TGTGCTAGCAGCCCCCGGGTAGCGGGGGGGTATGAGCAGTTCTTC; J: TRBJ2-1; size: .; V: TRBV7-7; D: TRBD2
CDR3: CASSQGAAMNTEAFF; DNA: TGCGCCAGCAGCCAAGGGGCAGCCATGAACACTGAAGCTTTCTTT; J: TRBJ1-1; size: .; V: TRBV4-1; D: .
CDR3: CASRGGTGQNTEAFF; DNA: TGTGCCAGCAGGGGGGGGACAGGGCAGAACACTGAAGCTTTCTTT; J: TRBJ1-1; size: .; V: TRBV7-9; D: TRBD1
CDR3: CASSSGQNTEAFF; DNA: TGTGCCAGCAGCTCAGGACAGAACACTGAAGCTTTCTTT; J: TRBJ1-1; size: .; V: TRBV7-2; D: .
CDR3: CASSWGLADRTQYF; DNA: TGTGCTAGCAGCTGGGGACTAGCGGATAGGACCCAGTACTTC; J: TRBJ2-5; size: .; V: TRBV7-7; D: TRBD2
CDR3: CASSDSTGGHTDTQYF; DNA: TGTGCCAGCAGTGACTCTACAGGGGGCCACACAGATACGCAGTATTTT; J: TRBJ2-3; size: few; V: TRBV6-4; D: TRBD1
CDR3: CASSQGFADIQYF; DNA: TGTGCCAGCAGTCAGGGGTTCGCAGACATTCAGTACTTC; J: TRBJ2-4; size: .; V: TRBV6-5; D: .
CDR3: CASSLGTGMYPGTQYF; DNA: TGTGCCAGCAGCCTAGGGACAGGGATGTACCCGGGGACCCAGTACTTC; J: TRBJ2-5; size: .; V: TRBV7-9; D: TRBD1
CDR3: CASSTPGGGGYEQYF; DNA: TGTGCCAGCTCAACTCCGGGAGGCGGGGGATACGAGCAGTACTTC; J: TRBJ2-7; size: .; V: TRBV18; D: TRBD2
CDR3: CASSQFGDPRTGDTGELFF; DNA: TGCGCCAGCAGTCAATTCGGAGATCCCCGGACAGGGGACACCGGGGAGCTGTTTTTT; J: TRBJ2-2; size: .; V: TRBV23-1; D: TRBD1
CDR3: CASSDSESGGGYTF; DNA: TGTGCCAGCAGTGACTCGGAGTCCGGGGGAGGCTACACCTTC; J: TRBJ1-2; size: .; V: TRBV6-4; D: .
CDR3: CASPHPGCRGTQYF; DNA: TGCGCCAGCCCCCACCCTGGGTGCCGCGGGACCCAGTACTTC; J: TRBJ2-5; size: .; V: TRBV23-1; D: .
CDR3: CASSLMTSGETQYF; DNA: TGTGCCAGCAGCTTAATGACTAGCGGGGAGACCCAGTACTTC; J: TRBJ2-5; size: .; V: TRBV7-2; D: TRBD2
CDR3: CASSISRGRDTEAFF; DNA: TGTGCCAGCTCAATATCCCGGGGAAGAGACACTGAAGCTTTCTTT; J: TRBJ1-1; size: .; V: TRBV18; D: .
CDR3: CASSEWDRVTLAKNIQYF; DNA: TGTGCCAGTAGTGAGTGGGACAGAGTTACCCTAGCCAAAAACATTCAGTACTTC; J: TRBJ2-4; size: once; V: TRBV19; D: TRBD1